This T cell receptor (beta chain) came from a study of cytomegalovirus exposure and HLA in healthy donors (TCRdb year 2017). Background on the whole study: The 650 to 750 repertoires of the first cohort and the 120 validation repertoires were produced on the same platform, according to a later analysis. Besides the first cohort of 666 subjects, a separate validation cohort made up of some 110 different subjects was used. The study combined high-throughput TCR immunosequencing, statistical association of individual TCRs with disease status, and machine learning to predict cytomegalovirus infection status. The study aimed to test whether cataloging public T cell receptors could reveal signatures of past pathogen exposure. The study at large found these results: Most TCR sequences were seen in very few donors, while some public TCRs were found in many individuals. The classifier was reported to diagnose cytomegalovirus status with high specificity and sensitivity in both the original cohort and the validation cohort. The authors suggested that the approach could potentially be extended to other disease states and immunological phenotypes. In a later analysis, TCRs clustered in the first cohort were found to also tend to co-occur in the 110 or so validation repertoires, with about 94% of cluster scores above 0. A later analysis had no HLA typing for the validation cohort, so co-occurrence there was scored across all 130 or so repertoires. In vitro tests confirmed that a few of the cytomegalovirus-associated TCR beta chains recognize cytomegalovirus antigens. A total of fewer than 200 TCR beta chains were listed by the study as associated with cytomegalovirus.

About this clone itself: Its antigen is still unknown. No much larger clone exists at a distance of one base, and base qualities are not known.

The donors belonged to the validation cohort of about 120 subjects, which was separate from the roughly 670-subject first cohort. The CDR3 runs 12 residues from the cysteine to the phenylalanine. The CDR3 DNA has 36 bases and is translated from base 1. Trimming at the junction amounts to 5 bases on V and 4 bases on J, and the germline ends lie 5 bases apart. Sequences MDHEN (CDR1) and SYDVKM (CDR2) are obtained from the germline V gene. Library generation was performed with the immunoSEQ multiplex PCR assay. Processing in the source paper ran as follows. A statistical classification framework was developed to diagnose cytomegalovirus status using the catalog of TCR beta chain sequences. TCRdb re-hosts the immuneACCESS table, in-frame sequences only. Its copies lack some clones; in the studies checked, an unresolved V gene accounts for under half of them, and the cause for the rest is not known. V and J calls and clone size come straight from that table; D and trimming were deduced from the DNA. The sample has under 80,000 clones on record, 80% to 90% of them singletons. Jointly, the top ten make up roughly 1.2% of the sample.

Sequenced material: PBMCs. This TCR was recovered from a woman aged 18-29 years in good health and CMV-seronegative. The chain is assembled from TRBV28 and TRBJ1-4; confidence is insufficient to name the D gene. The CDR3 region reads CASSGLNEKLFF. The DNA sequence is TGTGCCAGCAGTGGACTTAATGAAAAACTGTTTTTT.